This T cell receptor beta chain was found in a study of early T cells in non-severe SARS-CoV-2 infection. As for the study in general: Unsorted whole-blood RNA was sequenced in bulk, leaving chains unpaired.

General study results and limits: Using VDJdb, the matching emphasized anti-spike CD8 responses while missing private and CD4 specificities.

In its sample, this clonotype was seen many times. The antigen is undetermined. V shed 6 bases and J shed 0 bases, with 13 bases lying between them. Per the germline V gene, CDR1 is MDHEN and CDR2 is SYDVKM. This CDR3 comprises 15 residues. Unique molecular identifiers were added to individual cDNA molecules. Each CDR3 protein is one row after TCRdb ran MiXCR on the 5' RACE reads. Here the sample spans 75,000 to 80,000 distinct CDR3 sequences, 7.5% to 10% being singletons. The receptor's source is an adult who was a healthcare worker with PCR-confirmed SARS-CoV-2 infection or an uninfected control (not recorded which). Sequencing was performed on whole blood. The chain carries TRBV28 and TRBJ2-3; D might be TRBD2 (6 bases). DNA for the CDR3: TGTGCCAGCAGCGAGCCTAGCGCAAGCACAGATACGCAGTATTTT. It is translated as CASSEPSASTDTQYF.